The text below deals with one T cell receptor (beta chain). The data derive from a study of cytomegalovirus exposure and HLA in healthy donors. The CDR3 spans 15 residues. V lost 5 bases to trimming and J lost 3 bases, with 14 bases between them. In germline, CDR1 is SGHTA, CDR2 FQGNSA. Primers for the PCR totalled 60 Vbeta and 13 Jbeta. Profiling relied on immunoSEQ multiplex PCR, and the TCRdb table lists in-frame clones only, not all of them. The sample lists roughly 120,000 clones; approximately 80% were seen once. The chain carries TRBV7-2 and TRBJ1-3; no firm D call. Sequencing was done on a sample of PBMCs. The clonotype originates from a middle-aged man in good health and CMV-seronegative. The DNA of the CDR3 is TGTGCCAGCAGCCCCCGGGAGCTTCTTGGAAACACCATATATTTT. As protein: CASSPRELLGNTIYF.